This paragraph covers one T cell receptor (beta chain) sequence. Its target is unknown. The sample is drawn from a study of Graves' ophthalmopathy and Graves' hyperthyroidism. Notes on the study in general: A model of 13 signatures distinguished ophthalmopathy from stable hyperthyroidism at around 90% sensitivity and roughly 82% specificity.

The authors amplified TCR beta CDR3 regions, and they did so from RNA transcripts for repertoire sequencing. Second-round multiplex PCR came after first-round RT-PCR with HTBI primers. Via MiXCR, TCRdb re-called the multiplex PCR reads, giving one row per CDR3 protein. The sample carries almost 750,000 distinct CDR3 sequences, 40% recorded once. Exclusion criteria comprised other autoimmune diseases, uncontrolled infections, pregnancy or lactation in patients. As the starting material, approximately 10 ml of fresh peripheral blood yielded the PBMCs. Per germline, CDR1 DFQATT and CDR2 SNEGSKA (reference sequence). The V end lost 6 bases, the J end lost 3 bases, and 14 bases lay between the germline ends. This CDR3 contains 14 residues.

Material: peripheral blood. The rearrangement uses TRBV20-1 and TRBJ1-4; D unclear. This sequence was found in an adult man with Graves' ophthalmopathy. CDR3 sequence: CSASTGSANEKLFF. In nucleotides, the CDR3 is TGCAGTGCGTCGACCGGTAGCGCTAATGAAAAACTGTTTTTT.